This TCR beta chain was recorded in a study of Ad26.COV2.S vaccination and SARS-CoV-2 variants. The assay was immunoSEQ multiplex PCR, and TCRdb's table has in-frame clones only and misses some. The table has about 330,000 clones, 90% seen once; the top ten hold about 5%. Germline-derived CDR1 and CDR2 are SGDLS and YYNGEE. This CDR3 is 14 amino acids long. Trimming shortened V by 5 bases and J by 2 bases, and 12 bases separated the two germline ends. As to treatment: roughly 18 received Ad26.COV2.S at low or high dose, single or two shots; a few received placebo; per-sample allocation not given. Sampling took place 63 days after the first vaccine or placebo injection.

Sequences were derived from peripheral blood, sampled in a trial of Ad26.COV2.S vaccine versus placebo. V and J are TRBV9 and TRBJ2-3; D possibly corresponds to TRBD1 (6 bases). The TCR originated in a person between 18 and 65 years old who received the Ad26.COV2.S COVID-19 vaccine or a placebo. CDR3: CASSATGTTDTQYF. In nucleotides, the CDR3 is TGTGCCAGCAGTGCAACAGGGACCACAGATACGCAGTATTTT. Looking up the rest from reference TRBV9 and TRBJ2-3 gives the full variable domain: DSGVTQTPKHLITATGQRVTLRCSPRSGDLSVYWYQQSLDQGLQFLIQYYNGEERAKGNILERFSAQQFPDLHSELNLSSLELGDSALYFCASSATGTTDTQYFGPGTRLTVL.